The text below deals with one TCR beta chain. Antigen specificity is unknown. Regions amplified from RNA transcripts were the TCR beta CDR3 regions. Initially, a first-round RT-PCR of the TCR CDR3 employed the HTBI primer set. TCRdb ran MiXCR on the multiplex PCR reads and lists one entry per CDR3 protein. The table has about 840,000 distinct CDR3 sequences, roughly 37% seen once. V lost 5 bases to trimming and J lost 4 bases; unmatched junction nucleotides: 2. The germline gives CDR1 SGHVS, CDR2 FNYEAQ. The CDR3 contains 15 residues. These data are taken from a study of T cells in Graves' hyperthyroidism and ophthalmopathy. Overall study: Sampling of peripheral blood happened at initial diagnosis, prior to any treatment.

Whole-study findings and limits: In the blood, most expanded thyroid clonotypes above 0.001 appeared as well.

The sequencing input was blood. The sequence was collected from a man aged 18-30 years with Graves' hyperthyroidism. The rearrangement joins TRBV7-6 to TRBJ2-6, with 10 bases lining up with TRBD1. The CDR3 region is CASSPTGGGANVLTF. The CDR3 bases are TGTGCCAGCAGCCCGACAGGGGGCGGGGCCAACGTCCTGACTTTC.